Listed below are T cell receptor beta chains from one sample, sequenced in a study of T cell repertoires in cytomegalovirus infection. TCRdb re-derived calls from the reads in MiXCR, one entry per CDR3 protein. The sample lists nearly 650,000 distinct CDR3 sequences, approximately 24% seen once, with 8% in the top ten. What was sequenced was CD8+ T cells from PBMCs. Source of these receptors: a human donor in good health (CMV status not recorded). Some clones in this sample may be carry-over from other donors' samples. The CDR3 runs from the conserved cysteine through the conserved F or W. Each record gives: V gene, clone size, D gene, J gene, CDR3 DNA, CDR3 protein. A D gene is named only where the DNA matches it firmly. The size of a clone is reported for some rows only, either as once, few or many, or as a class for expanded clones.

TRBV19	few	TRBD1	TRBJ1-5	TGTGCCAGTAGTATGCTACAGGGGATTCAGCCCCAGCATTTT	CASSMLQGIQPQHF
TRBV12-3/TRBV12-4	many	-	TRBJ2-7	TGTGCCAGCAGTTCGGTAACCTCCTACGAGCAGTACTTC	CASSSVTSYEQYF
TRBV20-1	-	-	TRBJ2-1	TGCAGTGCTAGAGATCGGTCCGTTTCGAGTGAGCAGTTCTTC	CSARDRSVSSEQFF
TRBV14	once	-	TRBJ2-7	TGTGCCAGCAGCCAAAGGCAGTTAGTATACGAGCAGTACTTC	CASSQRQLVYEQYF
TRBV19	few	-	TRBJ2-7	TGTGCCAGTAGTCCTCCGTGGGGGAACTACGAGCAGTACTTC	CASSPPWGNYEQYF
TRBV7-6	many	-	TRBJ2-1	TGTGCCAGCAGTTTACCTGGTGAAAACTACAATGAGCAGTTCTTC	CASSLPGENYNEQFF
TRBV11-2	-	-	TRBJ2-7	TGTGCCAGCAGCTTGGTCGACTACCTCATTCTACACGTGCAGTACTTC	CASSLVDYLILHVQYF
TRBV7-2	-	-	TRBJ2-7	TGTACCAGCAGCCCTTATTCAGGATACGAGCAGAACTTC	CTSSPYSGYEQNF
TRBV29-1	-	-	TRBJ1-1	TGCAGCGTTGAGCCTCAGGGCACTGAAGCTTTCTTT	CSVEPQGTEAFF
TRBV7-2	many	-	TRBJ2-1	TGTGCCAGCAGCTTAGTTCATCCGGCAGATTACAATGAGCAGTTCTTC	CASSLVHPADYNEQFF
TRBV5-5	-	-	TRBJ2-1	TGTGCCAGCAGATTGGACGGCTACAATGAGCAGTTCTTC	CASRLDGYNEQFF
TRBV28	few	TRBD1	TRBJ2-1	TGTGCCAGCAGTAGGACAGGGCCGATATACAATGAGCAGTTCTTC	CASSRTGPIYNEQFF
TRBV7-9	many	-	TRBJ1-2	TGTGCCAGCAGCCCCCCGTTGACCCTCGACTATGGCTACACCTTC	CASSPPLTLDYGYTF
TRBV10-3	few	TRBD1	TRBJ2-1	TGTGCCATCAGTGACGGGACAGGACTAAACAATGAGCAGTTCTTC	CAISDGTGLNNEQFF
TRBV2	-	-	TRBJ2-2	TGTGCCAGCGTGGTCCGTGGAGGCACCGGGGAGCTGTTTTTT	CASVVRGGTGELFF
TRBV4-1	-	TRBD2	TRBJ2-2	TGCGCCACCCTCCCGGATAAGCGGGGAGCGTTCGGGGAGCTGTTTTTT	CATLPDKRGAFGELFF
TRBV7-6	-	-	TRBJ2-5	TGTGCCAGCAGCTTAAGGGGCGGGCGGACGTCGCAAGAGACCCAGTACTTC	CASSLRGGRTSQETQYF
TRBV7-6	many	-	TRBJ2-3	TGTGCCAGCAGCTTAAGAACGGCGACTAGCACAGATACGCAGTATTTT	CASSLRTATSTDTQYF
TRBV4-2	few	-	TRBJ2-1	TGTGCCAGCAGCCCATACTCTTATAGCGTTCTGTCCTACAATGAGCAGTTCTTC	CASSPYSYSVLSYNEQFF
TRBV10-3	-	TRBD2	TRBJ2-3	TGTGCCATCAGGTTCTTACTAGCGGGGGTTGGAGATACGCAGTATTTT	CAIRFLLAGVGDTQYF
TRBV9	-	-	TRBJ2-1	TGTGTCAGCAGCGGAGGAATGGGGGGTTTGTATGAGCAGTTCTTC	CVSSGGMGGLYEQFF
TRBV12-5	-	-	TRBJ2-7	TGTGCTAGTGGTTCGGGCCTTACCTACGAGCAGTACTTC	CASGSGLTYEQYF
TRBV7-9	many	TRBD1	TRBJ2-1	TGTGCCAGCAGCCCGGCCCCGGGACAGCCATACAATGAGCAGTTCTTC	CASSPAPGQPYNEQFF
TRBV20-1	-	TRBD2	TRBJ2-1	TGCAGTGCTAGAGGGACTAGCGGAACTTACTACAATGAGCAGTTCTTC	CSARGTSGTYYNEQFF
TRBV7-9	few	-	TRBJ2-2	TGTGCCAGCAGCTTGCCCCGGGACATCCTCCCCACCGGGGAGCTGTTTTTT	CASSLPRDILPTGELFF
TRBV28	-	TRBD1	TRBJ1-2	TGTGCCAGCAGACCGACAGGGGGCAACTATGGCTACACCTTC	CASRPTGGNYGYTF
TRBV10-3	many	-	TRBJ2-1	TGTGCCATGGGCCCTAGCAGGGGGGCGGTTGATGAGCAGTTCTTC	CAMGPSRGAVDEQFF
TRBV7-9	-	-	TRBJ1-5	TGTGCCAGCAGCTTGTGGCAGGGAAGAGTGAGTGGCAATCAGCCCCAGCATTTT	CASSLWQGRVSGNQPQHF
TRBV19	few	-	TRBJ2-3	TGTGCCAGTAGTATAGCAACAGGGAGCACAGATACGCAGTATTTT	CASSIATGSTDTQYF
TRBV7-8	many	-	TRBJ1-5	TGTGCCAGCAGCTTAAGGCAGGGTACCAATCAGCCCCAGCATTTT	CASSLRQGTNQPQHF
TRBV6-2/TRBV6-3	-	-	TRBJ1-2	TGTGCCAGCAGTTATCCGATGGACGGATTAGCTAACTATGGCTACACCTTC	CASSYPMDGLANYGYTF
TRBV14	few	TRBD2	TRBJ2-3	TGTGCCAGCAGCCCACGGACTAGTCCCAGGTCAGATACGCAGTATTTT	CASSPRTSPRSDTQYF
TRBV28	-	TRBD1	TRBJ1-1	TGTGCCAGCAGCGGACCGGGACAGAAGAACACTGAAGCTTTCTTT	CASSGPGQKNTEAFF
TRBV7-9	few	-	TRBJ1-4	TGTGCCAGCAGGTTACAGGGAACTAATGAAAAACTGTTTTTT	CASRLQGTNEKLFF
TRBV20-1	-	TRBD1	TRBJ2-2	TGCAGTGCTAGAGTGGGACAGAGGAACACCGGGGAGCTGTTTTTT	CSARVGQRNTGELFF
TRBV4-1	few	-	TRBJ1-1	TGCGCCAGCAGCTCACGGGAGGCCACTGAAGCTTTCTTT	CASSSREATEAFF
TRBV12-3/TRBV12-4	many	-	TRBJ2-2	TGTGCCAGCAGGAGAAAGGGGACCGGGGAGCTGTTTTTT	CASRRKGTGELFF
TRBV11-2	-	-	TRBJ2-2	TGTGTCAGAGGTCGGCGCGGGGAGCTGTTTTTT	CVRGRRGELFF
TRBV6-5	few	-	TRBJ2-2	TGTGCCAGCAGTTACTACCTGGGCAATCCGAACACCGGGGAGCTGTTTTTT	CASSYYLGNPNTGELFF
TRBV7-2	many	-	TRBJ1-4	TGTGCCAGCAGCTTTGGGCGGACAGATTCTAATGAAAAACTGTTTTTT	CASSFGRTDSNEKLFF
TRBV7-9	many	-	TRBJ2-7	TGTGCCAGCGCACCCGACTCGGTCTACGAGCAGTACTTC	CASAPDSVYEQYF
TRBV2	-	TRBD2	TRBJ2-5	TGTGCCAGCAGCGGACTAGCGGAGGTCCAGTACTTC	CASSGLAEVQYF
TRBV14	-	-	TRBJ1-1	TGTGCCAGCAGCCAAGATCAACCAACCCCCACAAGGAACACTGAAGCTTTCTTT	CASSQDQPTPTRNTEAFF
TRBV29-1	few	TRBD2	TRBJ2-5	TGCAGCGTTGACACGACTAGCGGGGGACTCCGGGGGACCCAGTACTTC	CSVDTTSGGLRGTQYF
TRBV28	-	-	TRBJ1-2	TGTGCCAGCAGTTTTCGCGGGACATACTATGGCTACACCTTC	CASSFRGTYYGYTF
TRBV20-1	-	TRBD1	TRBJ2-5	TGCAGTGCTCCCCGGGACAGTCAAGAGACCCAGTACTTC	CSAPRDSQETQYF
TRBV7-9	many	-	TRBJ1-6	TGTGCCAGCAGCTTAGGGTCAGTAGATTATAATTCACCCCTCCACTTT	CASSLGSVDYNSPLHF
TRBV15	-	TRBD1	TRBJ2-1	TGTGCCGCCAGCAGAGATAAACGCAGGGGGCCGGAGGACATGATGAATGAGCAGTTCTTC	CAASRDKRRGPEDMMNEQFF
TRBV5-1	-	-	TRBJ2-1	TGCGCCAGCAGCTTGGGGGGCCCCCGTAGCTCCTACAATGAGCAGTTCTTC	CASSLGGPRSSYNEQFF
TRBV12-3/TRBV12-4	few	-	TRBJ1-4	TGTGCCAGCAGTCCTCTGGAACGTAATGAAAAACTGTTTTTT	CASSPLERNEKLFF
TRBV6-2/TRBV6-3	few	-	TRBJ1-5	TGTGCCAGCAGTGCCCCCAGGGCGAGCAATCAGCCCCAGCATTTT	CASSAPRASNQPQHF
TRBV7-9	-	TRBD2	TRBJ2-1	TGTGCCAGCACCGGACTAGCATACTACAATGAGCAGTTCTTC	CASTGLAYYNEQFF
TRBV6-2/TRBV6-3	-	-	TRBJ2-1	TGTGCCAGCAGTTACATCGGACGGTGGAGCTCCTACAATGAGCAGTTCTTC	CASSYIGRWSSYNEQFF
TRBV6-2/TRBV6-3	-	TRBD2	TRBJ2-1	TGTGCCAGCAGCCAACTAGCGTCCTCCTACAATGAGCAGTTCTTC	CASSQLASSYNEQFF
TRBV7-9	-	-	TRBJ2-5	TGTGCCAGCAGCGACCCCGGGACTTCCCAAGAGACCCAGTACTTC	CASSDPGTSQETQYF